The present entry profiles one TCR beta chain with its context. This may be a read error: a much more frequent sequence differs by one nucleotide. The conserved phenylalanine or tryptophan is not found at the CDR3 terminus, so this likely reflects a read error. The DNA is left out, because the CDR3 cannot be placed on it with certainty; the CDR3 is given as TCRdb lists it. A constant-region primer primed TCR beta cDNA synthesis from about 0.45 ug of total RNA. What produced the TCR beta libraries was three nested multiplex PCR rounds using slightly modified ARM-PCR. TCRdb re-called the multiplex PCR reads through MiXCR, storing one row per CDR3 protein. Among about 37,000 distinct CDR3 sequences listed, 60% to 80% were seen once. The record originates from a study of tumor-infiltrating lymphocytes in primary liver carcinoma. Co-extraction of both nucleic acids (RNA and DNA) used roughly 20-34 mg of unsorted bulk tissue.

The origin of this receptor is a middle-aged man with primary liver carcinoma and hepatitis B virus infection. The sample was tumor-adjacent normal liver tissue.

The CDR3 sequence: CASTETSGSVTGELSS. The gene calls are TRBV6-1 and TRBJ2-2; TRBD2 is the table's D call and was not checked against the DNA. The germline gives CDR1 MNHNS, CDR2 SASEGT. The CDR3 extends over 16 residues, inclusive of both ends.